The 24 T cell receptor beta chains given below trace back to one sample, sequenced in a study of Ad26.COV2.S vaccination and SARS-CoV-2 variants. Noted treatment: around 19 received Ad26.COV2.S at low or high dose, single or two shots; 5 received placebo; per-sample allocation not given. It was on day 63 after the first vaccine or placebo injection that samples were taken. The table came from immunoSEQ multiplex PCR; TCRdb's copy has only in-frame clones and leaves some out. The table has roughly 320,000 clones, about 86% seen once; the top ten hold more than 1.5%. The sequenced sample was peripheral blood, obtained in a trial of Ad26.COV2.S vaccine versus placebo. These receptors came from a person between 18 and 60 years old who received the Ad26.COV2.S COVID-19 vaccine or a placebo.

The chain has TRBV30 and TRBJ2-7, with D uncertain. Trimming cost V 2 bases and J 2 bases, with 7 bases left between them. Germline loops: CDR1 GTSNPN, CDR2 SVGIG (reference sequence). The CDR3 loop spans 12 amino acids. CDR3 DNA sequence: TGTGCCTGGAGTTTGCGTACCTACGAGCAGTACTTC. It is translated as CAWSLRTYEQYF.

Comment on this clone: Within the sample, other DNA sequences also encode this same CDR3. This chain connects TRBV7-8 to TRBJ2-7, with a tentative D call TRBD1 (5 bases). Germline-derived CDR1 and CDR2 are SGHVS and FQNEAQ. V was trimmed by 5 bases and J by 2 bases, leaving 7 bases between them. The CDR3 spans 12 residues. CDR3 in DNA: TGTGCCAGCAGCCCCAGGGCCTACGAGCAGTACTTC. Its translation is CASSPRAYEQYF.

V is TRBV29-1 and J is TRBJ2-1; D perhaps matches TRBD2 (6 bases). The V gene lost 4 bases and the J gene lost 7 bases, with 14 bases spanning the gap. The germline V gene encodes CDR1 SQVTM and CDR2 ANQGSEA. The CDR3 is 13 residues long. The CDR3 loop is CSVVPGVPNEQFF. CDR3 coding DNA: TGCAGCGTTGTGCCGGGGGTCCCTAATGAGCAGTTCTTC.

This clone is a singleton in its sample. The V and J genes are TRBV19 and TRBJ1-5; 8 nucleotides agree with TRBD1. CDR3 size: 14 residues. V lost 8 bases to trimming and J lost 0 bases; unmatched junction nucleotides: 3. CDR1 is LNHDA and CDR2 is SQIVND in the germline V gene (reference sequence). The CDR3 DNA follows: TGTGCCAGTGGGGGACAGGTTAGCAATCAGCCCCAGCATTTT. Encoded protein: CASGGQVSNQPQHF.

The chain has TRBV11-2 and TRBJ2-1; 8 bases agree with TRBD1. The CDR3 is made up of 15 amino acids. Germline V gene lookup returns CDR1 SGHAT and CDR2 FQNNGV. V lost 5 bases and J lost 4; bases outside the gene matches: 7. The CDR3 protein is CASSTLTGVYNEQFF. CDR3 nucleotides: TGTGCCAGCAGCACCCTGACAGGGGTTTACAATGAGCAGTTCTTC.

The rearrangement links TRBV15 to TRBJ1-2; D is ambiguous. The germline gives CDR1 LNHNV, CDR2 YYDKDF (reference sequence). The CDR3 consists of 13 residues. Trimming removed 2 bases at V and 8 bases at J, with 12 bases between. CDR3 nucleotides: TGTGCCACCAGCAGATCGGGGATTTTGGGCTACACCTTC. It yields the protein CATSRSGILGYTF.

This clone came up many times. The chain couples TRBV5-1 to TRBJ1-1, with 10 bases lining up with TRBD1. Per the germline V gene, CDR1 is SGHRS and CDR2 is YFSETQ. V was clipped by 4 bases and J by 4 bases; unmatched bases: 7. This CDR3 comprises 15 residues. CDR3 amino acids: CASSPRTGGFTEAFF. CDR3 in DNA: TGCGCCAGCAGCCCCCGGACAGGGGGTTTCACTGAAGCTTTCTTT.

V is TRBV6-2 or TRBV6-3 and J is TRBJ2-2; 10 bases agree with TRBD1. CDR3 length: 14 amino acids. The trim removed 6 bases at V and 4 bases at J, leaving 2 bases unmatched. CDR1 is MNHEY and CDR2 is SVGEGT in the germline V gene. The CDR3 DNA reads TGTGCCAGCAGCTGGACAGGGGGCACCGGGGAGCTGTTTTTT. Translated: CASSWTGGTGELFF.

This clone was counted between two and nine times. The CDR3 region has the DNA TGTGCCAGCAGTCCCGGTAGGGGCTATGGCTACACCTTC. This sequence encodes CASSPGRGYGYTF. The chain uses TRBV12-3 or TRBV12-4 and TRBJ1-2, with D perhaps TRBD1 (5 bases). The CDR3 covers 13 residues. Trimming shortened V by 5 bases and J by 4 bases, and 11 bases separated the two germline ends.

The V gene is TRBV2, the J gene TRBJ2-7; weak D call: TRBD2 (6 bases). The CDR3 runs 14 residues. V lost 7 bases and J 3 bases, leaving 16 bases between the germline ends. Germline V gene sequence: CDR1 SNHLY, CDR2 FYNNEI. CDR3 in amino acids: CASTEGTGVYEQYF. The DNA for the CDR3 is TGTGCCAGCACCGAGGGTACGGGGGTCTACGAGCAGTACTTC.

The rearrangement joins TRBV12-3 or TRBV12-4 to TRBJ2-1; no reliable D call. Deletions cut 5 bases from V and 9 bases from J, with 11 bases between. This CDR3 is 12 amino acids long. CDR3 region: CASSRRTSEQFF. The CDR3 DNA reads as TGTGCCAGCAGTCGTCGTACTTCTGAGCAGTTCTTC.

A note on this clone: Different DNA sequences within this sample yield the same CDR3. The V call is TRBV5-6, the J call TRBJ2-3; D is ambiguous. Germline CDR1 SGHDT, CDR2 YYEEEE. This CDR3 spans 15 amino acids. V was clipped by 0 bases and J by 3 bases, with 11 bases between them. CDR3 DNA sequence: TGTGCCAGCAGCTTGGGGGGTATAATTACAGATACGCAGTATTTT. Amino acids: CASSLGGIITDTQYF.

This chain uses TRBV7-2 with TRBJ2-7; possibly TRBD2 for D (5 bases). V lost 4 bases and J lost 4, with 11 bases in between. The CDR3 spans 13 residues. Germline-derived CDR1 and CDR2 are SGHTA and FQGNSA. The CDR3 here is CASSSASIYEQYF. Here the CDR3 DNA reads TGTGCCAGCAGCTCGGCTAGCATTTACGAGCAGTACTTC. Looking up the rest from reference TRBV7-2 and TRBJ2-7 gives the full variable domain: GAGVSQSPSNKVTEKGKDVELRCDPISGHTALYWYRQSLGQGLEFLIYFQGNSAPDKSGLPSDRFSAERTGGSVSTLTIQRTQQEDSAVYLCASSSASIYEQYFGPGTRLTVT.

The chain couples TRBV20-1 to TRBJ2-3, with 9 nucleotides matching TRBD2. V shed 3 bases, J shed 6 bases, and the junction held 7 bases outside the gene matches. Germline lookup yields CDR1 DFQATT and CDR2 SNEGSKA (reference sequence). The CDR3 extends over 14 amino acids. The CDR3 coding sequence is TGCAGTGCTAGTCCAGCGGGGGGCTTTGATACGCAGTATTTT. Its translation is CSASPAGGFDTQYF.

The chain couples TRBV18 to TRBJ1-1; the match to TRBD1 covers 8 bases. The CDR3 contains 16 residues. Germline CDR1 KGHSH, CDR2 LQKENI. V dropped 4 bases and J dropped 1; count of bases not matched to a gene: 8. The CDR3 region has the DNA TGTGCCAGCTCACTTAACGGACAGGGAACGAACACTGAAGCTTTCTTT. It encodes CASSLNGQGTNTEAFF. Using reference TRBV18 and TRBJ1-1 for the parts outside the CDR3, the full variable domain is NAGVMQNPRHLVRRRGQEARLRCSPMKGHSHVYWYRQLPEEGLKFMVYLQKENIIDESGMPKERFSAEFPKEGPSILRIQQVVRGDSAAYFCASSLNGQGTNTEAFFGQGTRLTVV.

The V call is TRBV3-1 (or the pseudogene TRBV3-2), the J call TRBJ1-3; 7 bases agree with TRBD1. Germline lookup yields CDR1 LGHDT and CDR2 YNNKEL (reference sequence). The V gene end was trimmed by 0 bases and the J gene end by 7 bases; junction bases not matched to a gene: 15. This CDR3 is 18 amino acids long. CDR3 amino acids: CASSQDVVTTGSKNTIYF. CDR3 bases: TGTGCCAGCAGCCAAGACGTCGTTACGACAGGGTCAAAGAACACCATATATTTT.

This chain's CDR3 is CASSVEGWGPNEQFF. The CDR3 DNA reads as TGTGCCAGCAGCGTCGAGGGATGGGGCCCCAATGAGCAGTTCTTC. V gene TRBV9 combines with J gene TRBJ2-1; either TRBD1 or TRBD2 may supply D (5 bases each). The length of the CDR3 is 15 residues. Per germline, CDR1 SGDLS and CDR2 YYNGEE. With 2 bases removed from V and 6 bases from J, the gap between germline ends came to 15 bases. Full variable domain (missing parts from reference TRBV9 and TRBJ2-1): DSGVTQTPKHLITATGQRVTLRCSPRSGDLSVYWYQQSLDQGLQFLIQYYNGEERAKGNILERFSAQQFPDLHSELNLSSLELGDSALYFCASSVEGWGPNEQFFGPGTRLTVL.

The gene calls are TRBV7-2 and TRBJ2-7; 8 bases line up with TRBD2. The J segment lost 5 bases and the V segment lost 1 base, leaving 4 bases of the junction unmatched. The CDR3 sequence is 14 residues long. Germline CDR1 and CDR2: SGHTA and FQGNSA. CDR3 region: CASSLGLARNEQYF. The CDR3 nucleotides are TGTGCCAGCAGCTTAGGACTAGCGCGGAACGAGCAGTACTTC.

The chain has TRBV27 and TRBJ1-6; D may be TRBD1 (6 bases). CDR1 and CDR2 (germline): MNHEY, SMNVEV (reference sequence). With 2 bases removed from V and 5 bases from J, the gap between germline ends came to 13 bases. This CDR3 has 16 residues. The CDR3: CASSLILGADNSPLHF. DNA for the CDR3: TGTGCCAGCAGTTTAATTCTGGGGGCTGATAATTCACCCCTCCACTTT.

The CDR3, as DNA: TGTGCCTGGAGTGGGGGAAACACCATATATTTT. Translation: CAWSGGNTIYF. The chain recombines TRBV30 with TRBJ1-3; the D is unclear. CDR1 is GTSNPN and CDR2 is SVGIG in the germline V gene (reference sequence). The CDR3 covers 11 residues. The V end was cut by 1 base, the J end by 4 bases, with 2 bases between.

The chain is built from TRBV7-6 and TRBJ1-5; no reliable D call. CDR3 length equals 16 residues. Germline V gene data show CDR1 as SGHVS and CDR2 as FNYEAQ. Trimming stripped 2 bases from V and 5 bases from J, with 16 bases between. The CDR3 nucleotides are TGTGCCAGCAGCTTATGTAGGCTGCCGACATATCAGCCCCAGCATTTT. Its protein product is CASSLCRLPTYQPQHF.

The rearrangement links TRBV5-1 to TRBJ1-2, with 7 bases that match TRBD1. Germline V CDR1 and CDR2: SGHRS, YFSETQ. The ends lost 3 bases at V and 2 bases at J; junction bases unmatched: 4. There are 14 residues in the CDR3. CDR3 in amino acids: CASSSTGNNYGYTF. The CDR3 bases are TGCGCCAGCAGCTCGACAGGGAACAACTATGGCTACACCTTC.

The chain joins TRBV11-2 to TRBJ2-1; 11 bases line up with TRBD1. This CDR3 has 15 amino acids. With V trimmed by 4 bases and J by 7 bases, 6 bases remained unmatched. Germline CDR1 SGHAT, CDR2 FQNNGV. For the CDR3, the DNA is TGTGCCAGCAGCTCGGACAGGGGGCCGGGGAATGAGCAGTTCTTC. As protein: CASSSDRGPGNEQFF. The full variable domain, its missing parts supplied by reference TRBV11-2 and TRBJ2-1, is EAGVAQSPRYKIIEKRQSVAFWCNPISGHATLYWYQQILGQGPKLLIQFQNNGVVDDSQLPKDRFSAERLKGVDSTLKIQPAKLEDSAVYLCASSSDRGPGNEQFFGPGTRLTVL.

The chain is built from TRBV7-2 and TRBJ1-5, with D hard to call. Germline CDR1 and CDR2: SGHTA and FQGNSA. The germline V and J ends were trimmed by 2 bases and 5 bases, with 10 bases remaining between them. The length of the CDR3 is 14 residues. The CDR3 DNA follows: TGTGCCAGCAGCTTAAAGGGTGGCGATCAGCCCCAGCATTTT. This gives the protein CASSLKGGDQPQHF.